Sequencing of this T cell receptor beta chain was carried out in a study of blood T cell repertoires in COVID-19. Original data processing: Amplification of reference gene primers provided the estimated nucleated cell counts. Repertoires were generated with immunoSEQ multiplex PCR, while TCRdb's copy carries only in-frame clones and drops some. V and J calls and clone size are as listed in that table; D and trimming were resolved from the DNA. The profile shows approximately 65,000 clones, about 81% of them singletons. V lost 4 bases and J 1 base, leaving 19 bases between the germline ends. The CDR3 is 17 residues long. Per the germline V gene, CDR1 is GTSNPN and CDR2 is SVGIG (reference sequence).

Sample: peripheral blood. The rearrangement joins TRBV30 to TRBJ1-4, with D uncertain. The clonotype originates from a man of 80 years or more with acute or convalescent COVID-19. CDR3 protein: CAWTRGIVGRTNEKLFF. CDR3 in DNA: TGTGCCTGGACGCGGGGTATCGTTGGACGAACTAATGAAAAACTGTTTTTT.